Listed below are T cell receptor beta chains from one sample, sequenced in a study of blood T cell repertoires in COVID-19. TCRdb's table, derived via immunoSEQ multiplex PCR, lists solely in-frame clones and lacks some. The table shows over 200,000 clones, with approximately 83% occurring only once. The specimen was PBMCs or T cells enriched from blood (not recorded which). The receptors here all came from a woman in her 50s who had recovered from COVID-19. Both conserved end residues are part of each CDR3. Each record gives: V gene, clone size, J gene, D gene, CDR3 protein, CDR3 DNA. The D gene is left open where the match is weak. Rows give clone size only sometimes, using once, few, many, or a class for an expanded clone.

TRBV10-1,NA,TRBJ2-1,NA,CASSAGVDSEQFF,TGCGCCAGCAGTGCCGGGGTGGATAGTGAGCAGTTCTTC
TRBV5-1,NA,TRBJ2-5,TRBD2,CASSKALAGFTETQYF,TGCGCCAGCAGTAAGGCCCTAGCGGGTTTCACGGAGACCCAGTACTTC
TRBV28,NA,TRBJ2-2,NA,CASRIAGYTGELFF,TGTGCCAGCAGGATCGCGGGATACACCGGGGAGCTGTTTTTT
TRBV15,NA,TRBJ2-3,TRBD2,CATSREASGGGDTQYF,TGTGCCACCAGCAGAGAGGCTAGCGGGGGTGGAGATACGCAGTATTTT
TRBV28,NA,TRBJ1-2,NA,CASSSGARVGYGYTF,TGTGCCAGCAGTAGTGGGGCCAGGGTCGGCTATGGCTACACCTTC
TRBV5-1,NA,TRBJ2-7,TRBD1,CASSSIGTAYEQYF,TGCGCCAGCAGCTCTATCGGGACAGCTTACGAGCAGTACTTC
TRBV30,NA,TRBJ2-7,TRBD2,CAWSVPGLAGAYEQYF,TGTGCCTGGAGTGTCCCCGGACTAGCGGGAGCCTACGAGCAGTACTTC
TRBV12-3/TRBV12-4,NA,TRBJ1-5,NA,CASTWGGNQPQHF,TGTGCCAGCACTTGGGGGGGGAATCAGCCCCAGCATTTT
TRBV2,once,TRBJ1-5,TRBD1,CASSEWTGSSNQPQHF,TGTGCCAGCAGTGAGTGGACAGGGAGTAGCAATCAGCCCCAGCATTTT
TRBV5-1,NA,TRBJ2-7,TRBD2,CASSLAGDSYEQYF,TGCGCCAGCAGCCTAGCGGGGGACTCCTACGAGCAGTACTTC
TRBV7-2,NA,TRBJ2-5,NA,CASSLKAGPVETQYF,TGTGCCAGCAGCTTAAAAGCAGGGCCGGTGGAGACCCAGTACTTC
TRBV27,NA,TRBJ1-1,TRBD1,CASSFEALSVKGGKNTEAFF,TGTGCCAGCAGTTTTGAGGCCCTGTCAGTAAAAGGGGGCAAGAACACTGAAGCTTTCTTT
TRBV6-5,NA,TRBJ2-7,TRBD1,CASATGGSSYEQYF,TGTGCCAGCGCGACAGGGGGGAGCTCCTACGAGCAGTACTTC
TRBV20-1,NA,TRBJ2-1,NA,CSASASLDEQFF,TGCAGTGCTAGTGCTAGCCTGGATGAGCAGTTCTTC
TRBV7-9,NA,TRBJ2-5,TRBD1,CASSSWTGMGETQYF,TGTGCCAGCAGCAGCTGGACAGGGATGGGGGAGACCCAGTACTTC
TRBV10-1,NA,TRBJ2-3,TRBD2,CASSDSGSAPDTQYF,TGCGCCAGCAGTGATAGCGGGAGTGCGCCGGATACGCAGTATTTT
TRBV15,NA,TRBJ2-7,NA,CATSRDRPYEQYF,TGTGCCACCAGCAGAGACAGGCCCTACGAGCAGTACTTC
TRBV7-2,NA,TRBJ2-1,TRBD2,CASSITSGHEQFF,TGTGCCAGCAGCATCACTAGCGGCCATGAGCAGTTCTTC
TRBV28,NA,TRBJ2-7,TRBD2,CASKGGTVSYEQYF,TGTGCCAGCAAGGGAGGGACGGTCTCCTACGAGCAGTACTTC
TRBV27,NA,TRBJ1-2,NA,CASSLRFALYGYTF,TGTGCCAGCAGTTTGAGGTTTGCCCTCTATGGCTACACCTTC
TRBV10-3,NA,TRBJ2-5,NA,CAAKPFRDQETQYF,TGTGCCGCCAAACCCTTCAGGGATCAAGAGACCCAGTACTTC
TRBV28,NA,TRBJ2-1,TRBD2,CASSLASGSRNEQFF,TGTGCCAGCAGTTTAGCTAGCGGGAGTAGAAATGAGCAGTTCTTC
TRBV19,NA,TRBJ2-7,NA,CASSIGAGYSYEQYF,TGTGCCAGTAGTATAGGAGCAGGGTACTCCTACGAGCAGTACTTC
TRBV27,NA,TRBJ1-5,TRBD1,CASSITGDQPQHF,TGTGCCAGCAGTATCACAGGGGATCAGCCCCAGCATTTT
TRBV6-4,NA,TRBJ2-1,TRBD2,CASSRLAGVYNEQFF,TGTGCCAGCAGTCGACTAGCGGGAGTCTACAATGAGCAGTTCTTC
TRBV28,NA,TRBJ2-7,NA,CASSPLARNSYEQYF,TGTGCCAGCAGCCCGCTAGCGAGAAACTCCTACGAGCAGTACTTC
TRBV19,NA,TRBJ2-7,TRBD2,CASKRAGESYEQYF,TGTGCCAGTAAGCGAGCGGGAGAATCATACGAGCAGTACTTC
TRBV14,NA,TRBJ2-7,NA,CASSPNRGSITYEQYF,TGTGCCAGCAGCCCGAATAGGGGGAGCATAACCTACGAGCAGTACTTC
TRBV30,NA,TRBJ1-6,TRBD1,CAWSRTGADSPLHF,TGTGCCTGGAGCCGGACAGGGGCCGATTCACCCCTCCACTTT
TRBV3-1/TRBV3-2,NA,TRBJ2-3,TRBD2,CASSQGGGRTDTQYF,TGTGCCAGCAGCCAAGGGGGAGGGCGCACAGATACGCAGTATTTT
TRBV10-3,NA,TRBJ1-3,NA,CAISDRQTTGNTIYF,TGTGCCATCAGTGATAGACAGACCACTGGAAACACCATATATTTT
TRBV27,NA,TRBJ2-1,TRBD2,CASSRRLAGIYNEQFF,TGTGCCAGCAGTCGAAGACTAGCGGGCATATACAATGAGCAGTTCTTC
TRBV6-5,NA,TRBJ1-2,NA,CASSYSIRVDGYTF,TGTGCCAGCAGTTACTCGATCAGGGTGGATGGCTACACCTTC
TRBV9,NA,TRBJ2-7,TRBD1,CASSVGTGKVYEQYF,TGTGCCAGCAGCGTAGGGACAGGCAAGGTGTACGAGCAGTACTTC
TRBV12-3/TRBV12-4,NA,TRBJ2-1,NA,CASSLGGGDEQFF,TGTGCCAGCAGTCTGGGGGGAGGTGATGAGCAGTTCTTC
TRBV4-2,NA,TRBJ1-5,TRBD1,CASSPGQGLNQPQHF,TGTGCCAGCAGCCCGGGACAGGGTCTAAATCAGCCCCAGCATTTT
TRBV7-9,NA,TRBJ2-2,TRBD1,CASSSHRGGGELFF,TGTGCCAGCAGCAGCCACAGGGGTGGCGGGGAGCTGTTTTTT
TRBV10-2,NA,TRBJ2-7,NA,CASSERGYEQYF,TGCGCCAGCAGTGAAAGGGGCTACGAGCAGTACTTC
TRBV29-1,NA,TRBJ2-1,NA,CSVERDFSYNEQFF,TGCAGCGTCGAGCGCGACTTCTCCTACAATGAGCAGTTCTTC
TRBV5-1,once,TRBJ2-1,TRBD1,CASSLGQEDRGPGNEQFF,TGCGCCAGCAGCTTGGGCCAAGAGGACAGGGGGCCTGGAAATGAGCAGTTCTTC
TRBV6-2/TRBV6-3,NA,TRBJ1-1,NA,CASSYSPYTEAFF,TGTGCCAGCAGTTACTCCCCATACACTGAAGCTTTCTTT
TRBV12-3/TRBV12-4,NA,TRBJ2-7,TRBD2,CASSPGLLYEQYF,TGTGCCAGCAGTCCGGGACTACTCTACGAGCAGTACTTC